The T cell receptor beta chain described here comes from a study of shared clonotypes between healthy human individuals. Findings and caveats of the study: Clonotype sharing among donors, it was expected, would be affected by sequencing depth. The small donor group covered limited genetic and exposure diversity.

The germline gives CDR1 MDHEN, CDR2 SYDVKM. The ends were cut back, 3 bases at V and 7 bases at J, with 3 bases in the middle. The CDR3 covers 11 residues. Produced via immunoSEQ multiplex PCR; TCRdb's table is partial and in-frame only. The profile shows over 400,000 clones, more than 75% of them singletons. Regarding this clone: The antigen is undetermined. A much larger clone sits a single nucleotide away, making a read error possible.

All the donors were Caucasian adults who lived in Nashville, Tennessee. The source of this sequence is a woman between 35 and 50 years old in good health. Some clones in this sample may be carry-over from other donors' samples. The chain combines TRBV28 with TRBJ1-4; no firm D call. The material sequenced was PBMCs. The chain's CDR3 is CASSFSEKLFF. In DNA, the CDR3 is TGTGCCAGCAGTTTTAGTGAAAAACTGTTTTTT.